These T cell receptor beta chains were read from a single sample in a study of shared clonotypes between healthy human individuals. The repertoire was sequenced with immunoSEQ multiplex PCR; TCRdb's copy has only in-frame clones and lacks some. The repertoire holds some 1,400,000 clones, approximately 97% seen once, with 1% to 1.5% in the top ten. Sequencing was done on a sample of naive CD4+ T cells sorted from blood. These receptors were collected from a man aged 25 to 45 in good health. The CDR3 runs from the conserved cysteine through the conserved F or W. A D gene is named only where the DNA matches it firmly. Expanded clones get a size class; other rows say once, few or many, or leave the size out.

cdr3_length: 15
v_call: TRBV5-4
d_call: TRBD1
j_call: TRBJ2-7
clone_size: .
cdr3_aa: CASSPGGDRGPEQYF
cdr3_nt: TGTGCCAGCAGCCCCGGTGGGGACAGGGGCCCCGAGCAGTACTTC

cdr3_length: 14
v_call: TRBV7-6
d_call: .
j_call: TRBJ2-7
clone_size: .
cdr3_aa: CASSLGTSSYEQYF
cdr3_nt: TGTGCCAGCAGCCTCGGGACATCCTCCTACGAGCAGTACTTC

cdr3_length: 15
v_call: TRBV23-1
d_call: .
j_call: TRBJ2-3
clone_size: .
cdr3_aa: CASSQQRNSTDTQYF
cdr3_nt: TGCGCCAGCAGTCAACAGCGGAACAGCACAGATACGCAGTATTTT

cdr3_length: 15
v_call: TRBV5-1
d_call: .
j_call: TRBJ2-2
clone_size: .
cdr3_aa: CASSLLGENTGELFF
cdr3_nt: TGCGCCAGCAGCTTGCTAGGGGAGAACACCGGGGAGCTGTTTTTT

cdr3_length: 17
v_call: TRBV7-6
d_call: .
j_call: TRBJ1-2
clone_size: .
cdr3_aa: CASSPSFPGILNYGYTF
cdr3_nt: TGTGCCAGCAGCCCATCATTCCCGGGGATTTTAAACTATGGCTACACCTTC

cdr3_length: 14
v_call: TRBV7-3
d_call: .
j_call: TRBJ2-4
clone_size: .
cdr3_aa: CASSSGTPKNIQYF
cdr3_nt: TGTGCCAGCAGCTCCGGGACACCCAAAAACATTCAGTACTTC

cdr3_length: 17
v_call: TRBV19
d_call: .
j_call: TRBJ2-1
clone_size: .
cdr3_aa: CASSIPRTASSYNEQFF
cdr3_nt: TGTGCCAGTAGTATACCACGGACGGCTAGCTCCTACAATGAGCAGTTCTTC

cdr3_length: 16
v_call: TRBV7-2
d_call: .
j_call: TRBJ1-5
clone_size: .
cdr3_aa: CASSLLDSGGNQPQHF
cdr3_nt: TGTGCCAGCAGCCTCCTCGACAGTGGGGGCAATCAGCCCCAGCATTTT

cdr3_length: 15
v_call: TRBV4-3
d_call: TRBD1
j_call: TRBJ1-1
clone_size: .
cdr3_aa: CASSQGQGARTEAFF
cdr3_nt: TGCGCCAGCAGCCAGGGACAGGGGGCGCGGACTGAAGCTTTCTTT

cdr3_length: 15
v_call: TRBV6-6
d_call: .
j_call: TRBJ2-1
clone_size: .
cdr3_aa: CASSLGTPSYNEQFF
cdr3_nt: TGTGCCAGCAGTCTCGGGACACCATCCTACAATGAGCAGTTCTTC

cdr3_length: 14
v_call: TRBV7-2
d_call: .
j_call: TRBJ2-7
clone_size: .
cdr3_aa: CASSTRDLSYEQYF
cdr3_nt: TGTGCCAGCAGCACCCGGGACTTATCCTACGAGCAGTACTTC

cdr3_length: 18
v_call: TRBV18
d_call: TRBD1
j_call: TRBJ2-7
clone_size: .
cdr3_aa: CASSPPRTGARQNYEQYF
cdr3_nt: TGTGCCAGCTCACCACCTAGGACAGGGGCGCGTCAAAACTACGAGCAGTACTTC

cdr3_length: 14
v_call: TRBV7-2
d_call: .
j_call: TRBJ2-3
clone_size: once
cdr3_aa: CASSAEQGGDTQYF
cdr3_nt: TGTGCCAGCAGCGCAGAACAGGGAGGAGATACGCAGTATTTT

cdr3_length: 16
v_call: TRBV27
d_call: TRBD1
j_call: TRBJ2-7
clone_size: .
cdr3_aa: CASSRYGQGGSYEQYF
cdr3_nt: TGTGCCAGCAGTCGGTACGGACAGGGTGGATCCTACGAGCAGTACTTC

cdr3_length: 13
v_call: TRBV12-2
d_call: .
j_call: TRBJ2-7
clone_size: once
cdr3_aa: CASRRVETYEQYF
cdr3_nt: TGTGCAAGTCGCAGGGTAGAAACCTACGAGCAGTACTTC

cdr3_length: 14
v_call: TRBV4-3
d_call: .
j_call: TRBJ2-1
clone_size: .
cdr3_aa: CASSPQLSGGEQFF
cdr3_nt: TGCGCCAGCAGCCCCCAGTTGTCGGGTGGTGAGCAGTTCTTC

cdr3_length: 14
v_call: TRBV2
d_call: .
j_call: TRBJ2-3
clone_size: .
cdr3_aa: CASSESRGPDTQYF
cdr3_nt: TGTGCCAGCAGTGAGTCAAGGGGCCCAGATACGCAGTATTTT

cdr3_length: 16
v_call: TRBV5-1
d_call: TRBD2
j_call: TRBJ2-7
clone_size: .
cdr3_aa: CASSLDSGRSSYEQYF
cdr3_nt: TGCGCCAGCAGCTTAGATAGCGGGAGGAGCTCCTACGAGCAGTACTTC

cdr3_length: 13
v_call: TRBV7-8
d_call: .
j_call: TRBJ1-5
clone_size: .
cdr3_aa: CASSHTGSGPQHF
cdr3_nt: TGTGCCAGCAGCCATACAGGCTCGGGGCCCCAGCATTTT

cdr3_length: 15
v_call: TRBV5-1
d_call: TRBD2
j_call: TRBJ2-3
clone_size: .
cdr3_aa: CASSLTSGSTDTQYF
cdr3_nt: TGCGCCAGCAGCTTGACTAGCGGTAGCACAGATACGCAGTATTTT

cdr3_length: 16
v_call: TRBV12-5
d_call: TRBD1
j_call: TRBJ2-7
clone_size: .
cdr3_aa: CASGLPTGQISYEQYF
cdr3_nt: TGTGCTAGTGGTTTACCGACAGGGCAAATATCCTACGAGCAGTACTTC

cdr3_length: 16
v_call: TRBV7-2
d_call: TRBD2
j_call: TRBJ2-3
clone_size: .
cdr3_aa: CASSLLAGGVTDTQYF
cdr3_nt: TGTGCCAGCAGCTTATTAGCGGGAGGGGTCACAGATACGCAGTATTTT

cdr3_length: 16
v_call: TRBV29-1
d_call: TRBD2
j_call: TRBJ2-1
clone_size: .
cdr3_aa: CSAVPLAGRSYNEQFF
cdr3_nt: TGCAGCGCCGTCCCCTTAGCGGGCCGCTCCTACAATGAGCAGTTCTTC

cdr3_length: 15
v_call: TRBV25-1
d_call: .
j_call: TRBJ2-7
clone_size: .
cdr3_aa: CASSESPGRIYEQYF
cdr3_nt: TGTGCCAGCAGTGAATCCCCCGGACGCATCTACGAGCAGTACTTC

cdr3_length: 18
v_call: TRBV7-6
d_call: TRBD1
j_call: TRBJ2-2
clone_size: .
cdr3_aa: CASSLDNLGQANTGELFF
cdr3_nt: TGTGCCAGCAGCTTAGACAACTTGGGACAGGCGAACACCGGGGAGCTGTTTTTT

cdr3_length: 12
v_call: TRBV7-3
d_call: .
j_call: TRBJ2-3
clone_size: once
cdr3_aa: CASSFGTDTQYF
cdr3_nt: TGTGCCAGCAGCTTCGGGACAGATACGCAGTATTTT

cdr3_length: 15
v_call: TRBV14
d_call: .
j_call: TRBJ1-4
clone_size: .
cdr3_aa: CASSPLQGVGEKLFF
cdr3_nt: TGTGCCAGCAGCCCGTTACAGGGAGTGGGTGAAAAACTGTTTTTT

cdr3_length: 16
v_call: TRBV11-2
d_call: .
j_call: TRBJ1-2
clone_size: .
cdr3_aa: CASSLSIQTGGTGYTF
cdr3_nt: TGTGCCAGCAGCTTATCAATTCAGACAGGTGGTACAGGCTACACCTTC

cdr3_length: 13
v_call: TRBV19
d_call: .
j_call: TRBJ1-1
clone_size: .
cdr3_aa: CASSAQMNTEAFF
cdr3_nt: TGTGCCAGTAGCGCACAGATGAACACTGAAGCTTTCTTT

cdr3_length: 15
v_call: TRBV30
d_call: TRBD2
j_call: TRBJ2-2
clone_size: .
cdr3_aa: CAWSVLAGRTGELFF
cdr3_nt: TGTGCCTGGAGTGTACTAGCGGGTCGAACCGGGGAGCTGTTTTTT

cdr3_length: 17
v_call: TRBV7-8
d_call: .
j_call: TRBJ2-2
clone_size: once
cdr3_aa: CASSLVPGLLVTGELFF
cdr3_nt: TGTGCCAGCAGCTTAGTTCCTGGTTTACTGGTCACCGGGGAGCTGTTTTTT

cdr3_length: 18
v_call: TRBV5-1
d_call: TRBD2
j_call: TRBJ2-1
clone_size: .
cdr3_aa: CASSSPGLATDPYNEQFF
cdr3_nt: TGCGCCAGCAGTTCTCCGGGACTAGCGACCGATCCGTACAATGAGCAGTTCTTC

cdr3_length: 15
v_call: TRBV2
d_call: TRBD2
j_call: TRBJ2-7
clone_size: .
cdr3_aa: CASSPGTSGSYEQYF
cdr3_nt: TGTGCCAGCAGTCCCGGGACTAGCGGCTCCTACGAGCAGTACTTC

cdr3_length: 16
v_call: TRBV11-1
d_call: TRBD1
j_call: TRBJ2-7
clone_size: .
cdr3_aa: CASSSIGGQGPYEQYF
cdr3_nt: TGTGCCAGCAGCTCCATTGGAGGACAGGGACCATACGAGCAGTACTTC

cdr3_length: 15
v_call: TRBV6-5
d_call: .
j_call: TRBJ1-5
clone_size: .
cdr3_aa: CATFPMGRPNQPQHF
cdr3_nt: TGTGCCACCTTTCCTATGGGAAGGCCCAATCAGCCCCAGCATTTT

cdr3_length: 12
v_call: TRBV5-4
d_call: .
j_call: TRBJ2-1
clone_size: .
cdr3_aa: CASSLDGNEQFF
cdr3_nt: TGTGCCAGCAGCTTGGACGGGAATGAGCAGTTCTTC

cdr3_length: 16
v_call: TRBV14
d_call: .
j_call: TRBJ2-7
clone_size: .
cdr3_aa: CASSPDRKWFSYEQYF
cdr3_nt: TGTGCCAGCAGCCCTGACAGAAAGTGGTTTTCCTACGAGCAGTACTTC

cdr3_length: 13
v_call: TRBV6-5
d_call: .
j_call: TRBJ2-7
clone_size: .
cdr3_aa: CASSRQETYEQYF
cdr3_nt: TGTGCCAGCAGTCGACAGGAAACCTACGAGCAGTACTTC